This record looks at one T cell receptor (beta chain) sequence and its context. Its antigen is not identified. The data were taken from a study of T cell responses to AZD1222 COVID-19 vaccine. CDR3 size: 15 residues. CDR1 is MDHEN and CDR2 is SYDVKM in the germline V gene. With 11 bases removed from V and 3 bases from J, the gap between germline ends came to 21 bases. The method was immunoSEQ multiplex PCR; TCRdb's version includes in-frame clones alone and lacks a portion of them. The repertoire holds about 53,000 clones, with 87% as singletons. The study's findings and limits: Females outnumbered males among donors, who were mostly white British; clonal diversity was possibly underestimated. A reported finding is that nearly half of spike-specific TCRs target unmutated variant regions.

Whether given at about 4 or about 12 weeks, second doses were pooled. This clonotype was sampled from an adult who received the AZD1222 COVID-19 vaccine. This sequence joins TRBV28 and TRBJ2-3; D perhaps matches TRBD2 (6 bases). Sequenced material: peripheral blood, taken 28 days after the second AZD1222 dose. The CDR3 bases are TGTGCCTCCAGAGGGTGGGTTAGCGGAACAGATACGCAGTATTTT. The encoded protein is CASRGWVSGTDTQYF.